The text below deals with one TCR beta chain. This sample is part of a study of blood T cell repertoires in COVID-19. CDR1 and CDR2 (germline): SGHVT, SQSDAQ. The CDR3 is 18 amino acids. V was trimmed by 5 bases and J by 0 bases, leaving 22 bases between them. Some clones are missing from TCRdb's copy, which holds only in-frame ones; the method was immunoSEQ multiplex PCR. The data show 250,000 to 350,000 clones, with around 90% seen just once and roughly 2.1% held by the top ten. The chain combines TRBV7-4 with TRBJ1-1; D is unclear. Material: peripheral blood. This TCR was recovered from a man aged 18-30 years with active or convalescent COVID-19. CDR3: CASSRPREGPYLNTEAFF. CDR3 in DNA: TGTGCCAGCAGCCGACCTAGGGAGGGCCCCTACCTGAACACTGAAGCTTTCTTT. The whole variable domain, filled in from reference TRBV7-4 and TRBJ1-1, reads GAGVSQSPRYKVAKRGRDVALRCDSISGHVTLYWYRQTLGQGSEVLTYSQSDAQRDKSGRPSGRFSAERPERSVSTLKIQRTEQGDSAVYLCASSRPREGPYLNTEAFFGQGTRLTVV.